This TCR beta chain was profiled in a study of cytomegalovirus exposure and HLA in healthy donors (dated by TCRdb to 2017 to 2019). A note on the overall study: According to an earlier analysis of 450 to 650 of the donors, roughly 180 million T cells yielded some 110 million unique TCR beta sequences and roughly 280 Gb of sequence data. To study patterns of TCR occurrence, a later analysis re-analyzed previously published TCR beta repertoires from around 660 donors and added high-resolution HLA genotyping. The T cell repertoires of under 750 subjects were profiled by immunosequencing and related to cytomegalovirus serostatus. Every discovery cohort repertoire had been produced on one sequencing platform. The study combined high-throughput TCR immunosequencing, statistical association of individual TCRs with disease status, and machine learning to predict cytomegalovirus infection status. The number of donors typed differed by locus, with 629-630 for A, B, C, DRB1 and DQB1, roughly 520 for DQA1, 606 for DPA1, and 450 to 480 for DPB1. Because of strong linkage in the cohort, five DR-DQ haplotypes were treated as single units for association and clustering. To decide whether each TCR beta V gene segment behaved as functional or pseudogenic, an earlier analysis of some 600 of the donors relied on high-throughput TCR beta sequencing. Rather than drawing on any new phenotypic data, the later analysis identified candidate immune exposures from TCR beta sequences and the way those sequences occurred across donors. Around 330 gigabases of sequencing data and around 90 million unique TCR sequences made up an early release that covered around 640 HLA-typed donors. A later genetic analysis took genome-wide SNP genotypes for about 55% of the 666 donors and used that subset as a discovery cohort. Class I and class II HLA loci were covered by the typing at four-digit resolution. The study aimed to test whether cataloging public T cell receptors could reveal signatures of past pathogen exposure. Along with the approximately 650-subject first cohort, a separate validation cohort of over a hundred different subjects was used. The genetic ancestry cluster associated with self-reported Caucasian donors included roughly four fifths of the 398 genotyped donors. Among roughly 400 genotyped donors of the cohort, an average of approximately 220,000 unique TCR beta nucleotide sequences was sequenced per donor, of which 15% to 20% were non-productive. Alongside the repertoire data, information on donor age, sex, ethnicity and CMV serostatus was compiled. General study outcomes and caveats: A later analysis associated some 17,000 TCR beta sequences with specific HLA alleles at a false discovery rate of 0.05. Most CMV-associated TCR beta chains appeared to be HLA-restricted in a later analysis, and the HLA associations seemed to be driven largely by CMV exposure. The classifier was reported to diagnose cytomegalovirus status with high specificity and sensitivity in both the original and validation cohorts. The only immune exposure information available for the cohort was CMV serostatus. Most TCR sequences were observed very rarely across donors, whereas some public TCRs were present in many individuals. Linkage disequilibrium might explain the correlated functional status among segregating V segments, but an unknown experimental factor could not be excluded. A total of fewer than 200 TCR beta chains were listed by the study as associated with cytomegalovirus. A later analysis found that HLA-associated TCR beta chains were more clonally expanded and had lower generation probabilities than equally common non-associated chains. In vitro tests confirmed that a few of the cytomegalovirus-associated TCR beta chains recognize cytomegalovirus antigens. A later genetic analysis associated a missense DCLRE1C variant with V-gene and J-gene trimming of TCR beta chains, and an independent cohort replicated the association. The earlier analysis of approximately 540 of the donors excluded 15 to 20 rarely observed V segments, including chromosome 9 orphons, because counts were too low. Some IMGT-functional V segments, including TRBV6-2 and TRBV6-3, could not be distinguished by the 87-base-pair reads and were therefore excluded. A later analysis reported that several top co-occurrence clusters appeared linked to parvovirus B19, influenza, CMV and Epstein-Barr virus. An earlier analysis of around 540 of the donors showed that most TCR beta V segments appeared in productive rearrangements either about 87% or about 30% of the time, which broadly matched IMGT annotations. It was suggested by the authors that the approach could potentially be generalized to other disease states and immunological phenotypes. In a later analysis, TCR association rates were found to vary across HLA loci, with the most associated TCRs seen for DRB1 alleles and the fewest for HLA-C alleles. A cluster of highly shared sequence variants was judged likely to represent a technical artifact of the sequencing pipeline. A further reported finding was that TCR beta sequences accurately predicted the HLA-A and HLA-B alleles for most subjects in the first cohort. In a later genetic analysis, fewer N-insertions in productive TCRs were reported among donors in an Asian-associated ancestry cluster than the approximately 630-donor mean. Roughly uniform sequencing depth across donors was assumed in presence/absence analyses, although this assumption may not hold. When HLA alleles, especially DR and DQ, strongly co-occurred, TCR associations were difficult to assign to individual alleles. This cohort had only TCR beta chains sequenced, and the lack of alpha or paired-chain data limited which features could be detected. Because some donors lacked HLA typing at each locus, the association tests relied only on the typed subset.

Libraries were constructed by the immunoSEQ multiplex PCR assay. The multiplex PCR relied on a mix of 60 forward primers for TCR Vbeta segments and 13 reverse primers for TCR Jbeta segments. Amplification of the CDR3 region of rearranged TCR beta genes was performed with a multiplex PCR assay on genomic DNA. Amplified TCR beta libraries were sequenced as 87-base-pair reads on the Illumina HiSeq System. Per the source publication's procedure: A later analysis tallied around 87 million unique TCR beta chains across the 666 repertoires, and approximately 11 million of those chains were shared by two or more donors. A nearest-neighbor algorithm error-corrected the raw reads and collapsed the reads into unique sequences, merging closely related sequences to remove PCR and sequencing errors. V, D and J gene segments were assigned by aligning CDR3 sequences to IMGT reference sequences. For a sequence to be retained, a match of at least six nucleotides to both a V gene segment and a J gene segment was required. Rearrangements were classified as productive when the CDR3 lacked stop codons and remained in frame with V and J, and all other rearrangements were classified as non-productive. CDR3 was defined by IMGT convention, running from the second conserved V-encoded cysteine to the conserved J-encoded phenylalanine. Sequences without an unambiguous match to a single V gene segment were excluded from the earlier analysis of almost 600 of the donors. An earlier analysis of some 500 of the donors classified V segments as functional when productive rearrangements were above 56.7% and as segregating when the standard deviation between donors was above 5%. To diagnose cytomegalovirus status from the catalog of TCR beta chain sequences, a statistical classification framework was built. In a later analysis, TCR nucleotide sequences were compared against IMGT/GENE-DB human TR gene sequences so that V and J genes could be assigned. In a later analysis, CDR3 sequences and most-parsimonious VDJ recombination scenarios were assigned using the TCRdist pipeline. In a later analysis, each TCR beta chain was defined by its CDR3 amino acid sequence together with its V-gene family, and reads lacking a unique V-gene family were excluded. A later analysis removed 592 highly shared, low-generation-probability nucleotide sequences to deal with suspected cross-contamination and a sequencing artifact. In a later analysis, a clonal expansion index was calculated for each public chain from normalized within-repertoire ranks of inferred template counts. In a later analysis, generation probabilities were computed with a VDJ recombination model fitted to out-of-frame rearrangements, and the resulting probabilities were checked against IGoR. In a later analysis, TCR-TCR, TCR-HLA and TCR-CMV co-occurrence was scored with hypergeometric tests, and a repertoire-size bias correction was applied to TCR pairs. A later analysis estimated false discovery rates by permuting HLA or CMV assignments 20 times. In a later analysis, co-occurring TCRs were grouped using DBSCAN, and TCRdist sequence similarity was added for clustering within HLA-allele-positive subsets. Repertoires with fewer than 30,000 or more than 120,000 public chains, plus five repertoires with anomalous nucleotide sharing, were excluded from co-occurrence clustering. This immuneACCESS table, as held by TCRdb, lists in-frame sequences with V and J called but not all clones. Of the missing ones, under half trace to an unresolved V gene in checked studies; the others have no known cause. The DNA was the basis for D and trimming; V, J and clone size are from that table. The sample profile shows 150,000 to 200,000 clones; roughly 70% of them were found once. The ten largest account for approximately 7.1% of the sample.

Germline trimming amounts to 5 bases on V and 5 bases on J, with 9 as the count of junction bases outside the gene matches. The CDR3 runs 16 amino acids, cysteine and phenylalanine included. This entry keeps only the CDR3 DNA: 48 bases, framed from base 1. CDR1 is given as SEHNR and CDR2 as FQNEAQ, both from the germline V gene (reference sequence). The cohort comprised approximately 700 healthy bone marrow donors. All cohort members were sampled while nominally healthy, although unrecorded immune exposures were likely present. The donor was CMV seropositive and belonged to the group of 250 to 300 seropositive cohort members. A peripheral blood sample was collected from each donor, and TCR beta sequencing was performed on peripheral blood mononuclear cells. The Qiagen DNeasy Blood Extraction Kit was used to extract genomic DNA from the blood cell samples. Points on this clone: Its recognized antigen is unknown. Within one base of it there is no much larger clone, and no base qualities were kept.

The sequenced sample consisted of PBMCs. The receptor's source is a man aged 35-49 years in good health and CMV-seropositive. The sequence links TRBV7-9 to TRBJ2-5; TRBD2 fits 12 bases in the junction. CDR3 loop: CASSASSGGAGETQYF. Here is the DNA: TGTGCCAGCAGCGCTTCTAGCGGGGGGGCCGGGGAGACCCAGTACTTC.